This record looks at one T cell receptor beta chain sequence and its context. V lost 5 bases and J lost 4; bases outside the gene matches: 3. The CDR3 spans 13 residues. In germline, CDR1 is MDHEN, CDR2 SYDVKM. The assay was immunoSEQ multiplex PCR, and TCRdb's table has in-frame clones only and misses some. Of roughly 100,000 clones listed, around nine tenths are singletons. This entry is derived from a study of T cell responses to AZD1222 COVID-19 vaccine. The chain uses TRBV28 and TRBJ2-3; TRBD2 matches 7 bases. This TCR came from an adult who received the MenACWY meningococcal vaccine as a control. Sequencing used peripheral blood, obtained 28 days after the second dose of the MenACWY control vaccine. In DNA, the CDR3 is TGTGCCAGCAGTCAACTAGCGCCAGATACGCAGTATTTT. Amino acid sequence: CASSQLAPDTQYF. Full variable domain (missing parts from reference TRBV28 and TRBJ2-3): DVKVTQSSRYLVKRTGEKVFLECVQDMDHENMFWYRQDPGLGLRLIYFSYDVKMKEKGDIPEGYSVSREKKERFSLILESASTNQTSMYLCASSQLAPDTQYFGPGTRLTVL.